These T cell receptor beta chains were read from a single sample in a study of shared clonotypes between healthy human individuals. Sequencing used immunoSEQ multiplex PCR; TCRdb keeps in-frame clones, though not all of them. The data show approximately 720,000 clones, 92% seen once. Sequenced material: naive CD8+ T cells sorted from blood. All receptors come from a man aged 25 to 40 in good health. CDR3s include the opening cysteine and the closing phenylalanine or tryptophan. A D gene is named only where the DNA matches it firmly. Size values are once, few and many counts, or a class for expanded clones, and some rows have none.

d_gene	abundance	j_gene	v_gene	CDR3nt	CDR3aa
-	-	TRBJ2-2	TRBV14	TGTGCCAGCAGCCAAGATTATCCGAACTCATGGGCCGGGGAGCTGTTTTTT	CASSQDYPNSWAGELFF
TRBD2	-	TRBJ2-1	TRBV19	TGTGCCAGTAGTACAACTAGCGGGAGAACCGATTGGGTGCAGTTCTTC	CASSTTSGRTDWVQFF
TRBD2	-	TRBJ2-1	TRBV7-3	TGTGCCAGCAGCCTTCTAGCGGGGCCCTACAATGAGCAGTTCTTC	CASSLLAGPYNEQFF
-	-	TRBJ2-3	TRBV7-9	TGTGCCAGCAGCTTAGGATTGGTCCCCGAGGTTACAGATACGCAGTATTTT	CASSLGLVPEVTDTQYF
-	-	TRBJ1-2	TRBV28	TGTGCCAGCAGTTTTCGACTGAACTATGGCTACACCTTC	CASSFRLNYGYTF
TRBD1	-	TRBJ2-2	TRBV29-1	TGCAGCGTATCTGGACAGGACACCGGGGAGCTGTTTTTT	CSVSGQDTGELFF
TRBD1	-	TRBJ2-7	TRBV5-1	TGCGCCAGCAGCTTTCCCCTTCAAACAGGGGGATACGAGCAGTACTTC	CASSFPLQTGGYEQYF
-	-	TRBJ2-6	TRBV1	TGCACCGGTGACAGGGCTGGGGCCAACGTCCTGACTTTC	CTGDRAGANVLTF
TRBD2	-	TRBJ2-1	TRBV11-3	TGTGCCAGCAGCTGGCAATCAGGACTAGCGGACAATGAGCAGTTCTTC	CASSWQSGLADNEQFF
TRBD1	once	TRBJ1-4	TRBV4-1	TGCGCCAGCAGCCGGTTAGCAGGGGGGGAAAAACTGTTTTTT	CASSRLAGGEKLFF
-	-	TRBJ1-3	TRBV4-1	TGCGCCAGCAGCCAAGAAAAGGGGTACGGAAACACCATATATTTT	CASSQEKGYGNTIYF
-	-	TRBJ1-1	TRBV29-1	TGCAGTGGGTTGGGGAACACTGAAGCTTTCTTT	CSGLGNTEAFF
-	-	TRBJ2-7	TRBV4-1	TGCGCCAGCAGCCTAACGACTAGTACGAACTACGAGCAGTACTTC	CASSLTTSTNYEQYF
-	-	TRBJ2-2	TRBV27	TGTGCCAGCAGTGACGCTTGGGGGGAGCTGTTTTTT	CASSDAWGELFF
-	-	TRBJ2-1	TRBV20-1	TGCAGTGCTAGCCTAAACGAGCAGTTCTTC	CSASLNEQFF
-	-	TRBJ2-1	TRBV19	TGTGCCAGTACAGGGGACTACAATGAGCAGTTCTTC	CASTGDYNEQFF
TRBD1	-	TRBJ1-1	TRBV30	TGTGCCTGGGGACAGGGGGCTGAAGCTTTCTTT	CAWGQGAEAFF
TRBD1	few	TRBJ2-1	TRBV5-1	TGCGCCAGCAGTCCATCCGGGACAGGGGCGGATGAGCAGTTCTTC	CASSPSGTGADEQFF
TRBD1	-	TRBJ2-3	TRBV30	TGTGCCTGGAGCCCCGGACAGGGGATCACAGATACGCAGTATTTT	CAWSPGQGITDTQYF
-	-	TRBJ1-1	TRBV7-9	TGTGCCAGCAGCTTAGTCTGGGAGAACACTGAAGCTTTCTTT	CASSLVWENTEAFF
-	-	TRBJ1-1	TRBV7-6	TGTGCCAGCAGCTTAGAAGAACGGATCCTGAGGGCTCAAGCTTTCTTT	CASSLEERILRAQAFF
TRBD2	once	TRBJ2-5	TRBV7-9	TGTGCCAGCAGCTTTACTAGCGACCAAGAGACCCAGTACTTC	CASSFTSDQETQYF
-	-	TRBJ2-1	TRBV9	TGTGCCAGCAGCGCAGTAGTCGATGAGCAGTTCTTC	CASSAVVDEQFF
TRBD1	-	TRBJ2-3	TRBV15	TGTGCCACCAGCCCGGACAGGGACAGCACAGATACGCAGTATTTT	CATSPDRDSTDTQYF